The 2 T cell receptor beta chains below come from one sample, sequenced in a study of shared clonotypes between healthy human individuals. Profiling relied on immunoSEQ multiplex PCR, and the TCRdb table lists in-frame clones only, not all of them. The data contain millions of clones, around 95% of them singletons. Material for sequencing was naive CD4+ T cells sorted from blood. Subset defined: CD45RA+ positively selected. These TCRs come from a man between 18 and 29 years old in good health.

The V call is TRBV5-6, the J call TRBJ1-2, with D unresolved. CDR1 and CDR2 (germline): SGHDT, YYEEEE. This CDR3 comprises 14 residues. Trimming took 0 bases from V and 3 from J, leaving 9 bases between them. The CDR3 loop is CASSLVTVDYGYTF. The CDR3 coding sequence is TGTGCCAGCAGCTTGGTCACCGTGGACTATGGCTACACCTTC.

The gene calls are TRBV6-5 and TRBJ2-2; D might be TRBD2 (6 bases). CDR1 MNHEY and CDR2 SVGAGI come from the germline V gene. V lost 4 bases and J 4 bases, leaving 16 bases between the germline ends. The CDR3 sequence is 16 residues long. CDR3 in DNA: TGTGCCAGCAGTTCTCAACCGACTAGTAGCACCGGGGAGCTGTTTTTT. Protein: CASSSQPTSSTGELFF.